The next 17 T cell receptor beta chains were all read from a single sample in a study of blood T cell repertoires in COVID-19. Generated by immunoSEQ multiplex PCR, the TCRdb table keeps only in-frame clones and is missing some. This table has tens of thousands of clones, approximately 86% appearing once. The sequenced material came from peripheral blood. All receptors come from a woman in her forties or fifties with active or convalescent COVID-19.

The J gene is TRBJ2-5, the V gene TRBV14, with 16 bases fitting TRBD2. Germline loops: CDR1 SGHDN, CDR2 FVKESK. The CDR3 contains 20 residues. V was pared by 3 bases and J by 1 base, with 11 bases of the junction left unmatched. CDR3 nucleotide sequence: TGTGCCAGCAGCCATAGTGCGGGACTAGCGGGGGGGCCAATCCAAGAGACCCAGTACTTC. As protein: CASSHSAGLAGGPIQETQYF.

V usage is TRBV7-9 and J usage is TRBJ1-6; 7 bases are a match to TRBD1. After removal of 4 bases from V and 9 bases from J, the junction contained 9 bases not matched to a gene. This CDR3 contains 15 residues. CDR1 and CDR2 (germline): SEHNR, FQNEAQ (reference sequence). CDR3 amino acids: CASSSSRGAGSPLHF. For the CDR3, the DNA is TGTGCCAGCAGCTCCAGCAGGGGGGCAGGTTCACCCCTCCACTTT.

V is TRBV6-5 and J is TRBJ1-1, with 8 bases fitting TRBD1. Germline V gene data show CDR1 as MNHEY and CDR2 as SVGAGI. The J segment lost 3 bases and the V segment lost 4 bases, leaving 4 bases of the junction unmatched. The CDR3 sequence is 14 residues long. The CDR3 here is CASSWDRPYTEAFF. The CDR3 bases are TGTGCCAGCAGTTGGGACAGGCCTTACACTGAAGCTTTCTTT.

The chain employs TRBV9 and TRBJ2-7; D may be TRBD2 (5 bases). Germline V gene data show CDR1 as SGDLS and CDR2 as YYNGEE. V dropped 4 bases and J dropped 0 bases, with 14 bases sitting between them. The CDR3 runs 15 residues. CDR3 nucleotide sequence: TGTGCCAGCAGCCCCCGTTTCGGGGACTCCTACGAGCAGTACTTC. It translates to CASSPRFGDSYEQYF.

This chain uses TRBV4-3 with TRBJ2-7, with 7 positions matching TRBD1. Unmatched junction bases numbered 4, after V lost 5 bases and J lost 0 bases. CDR1 and CDR2 from the germline V gene are LGHNA and YSLEER. The CDR3 is 14 amino acids. CDR3 sequence reads: CASSSGTDSYEQYF. The CDR3 DNA sequence: TGCGCCAGCAGCTCCGGGACAGACTCCTACGAGCAGTACTTC.

The rearrangement joins TRBV12-3 or TRBV12-4 to TRBJ1-5; D perhaps matches TRBD1 (5 bases). Trimming took 5 bases from V and 15 from J, leaving 17 bases between them. This CDR3 has 12 amino acids. For the CDR3, the DNA is TGTGCCAGCAGTCCCCGTTACAGGCGTTTGCATTTT. Translated: CASSPRYRRLHF.

The CDR3 nucleotides read TGTGCCAGCAGTGAGGCCGGGACTAGCGGCCCCACAGATACGCAGTATTTT. Protein product: CASSEAGTSGPTDTQYF. The chain joins TRBV6-2 or TRBV6-3 to TRBJ2-3, with TRBD2 matching over 11 bases. V trimming: 5 bases; J trimming: 2 bases; junction bases outside the gene matches: 9. This CDR3 has 17 residues. Germline CDR1 reads MNHEY; CDR2 reads SVGEGT.

Here the CDR3 DNA reads TGTGCCAGTAGTATAGCTAGCGGGGTGGGGAATGAGCAGTTCTTC. Protein: CASSIASGVGNEQFF. This chain uses TRBV19 with TRBJ2-1; 9 nucleotides line up with TRBD2. The V and J ends lost 1 base and 7 bases, in that order; junction bases with no gene match: 5. Germline loops: CDR1 LNHDA, CDR2 SQIVND (reference sequence). This CDR3 comprises 15 residues.

The chain links TRBV19 to TRBJ2-7; D gene unclear. CDR1 is LNHDA, CDR2 SQIVND, per germline (reference sequence). With 3 bases removed from V and 0 bases from J, the gap between germline ends came to 9 bases. This CDR3 has 14 residues. CDR3 in amino acids: CASSMLGFSYEQYF. In DNA, the CDR3 is TGTGCCAGTAGTATGCTCGGGTTCTCCTACGAGCAGTACTTC.

The chain uses TRBV7-2 and TRBJ1-6; D is ambiguous. Germline values: CDR1 SGHTA, CDR2 FQGNSA. Trimming stripped 5 bases from V and 10 bases from J, with 18 bases between. The CDR3 is made up of 15 amino acids. The CDR3 region has the DNA TGTGCCAGCAGCCCCCAGGAGGGCTCGTACTCACCCCTCCACTTT. It specifies CASSPQEGSYSPLHF.

This clone occurred a few times. This chain connects TRBV18 to TRBJ1-3; D is undetermined. From germline, CDR1 is KGHSH and CDR2 LQKENI. V gave up 6 bases and J gave up 0 bases, with 9 bases separating them. The CDR3 consists of 14 residues. The CDR3 protein is CASSERSSGNTIYF. The DNA for the CDR3 is TGTGCCAGCTCTGAGAGAAGCTCTGGAAACACCATATATTTT.

The chain recombines TRBV3-1 (or the pseudogene TRBV3-2) with TRBJ2-5; 7 bases agree with TRBD1. V lost 6 bases to trimming and J lost 2 bases; unmatched junction nucleotides: 6. Germline CDR1 LGHDT, CDR2 YNNKEL (reference sequence). CDR3 length: 14 amino acids. This CDR3 reads CASRPQGVQETQYF. The CDR3 DNA follows: TGTGCCAGCAGGCCTCAGGGGGTACAAGAGACCCAGTACTTC.

The gene calls are TRBV4-3 and TRBJ1-2, with 7 bases aligning to TRBD1. Germline-derived CDR1 and CDR2 are LGHNA and YSLEER. J was trimmed by 2 bases and V by 4 bases; bases with no gene match: 7. This CDR3 has 15 residues. Here the CDR3 DNA reads TGCGCCAGCAGCCCGCAGACAGGGTGGAACTATGGCTACACCTTC. It encodes CASSPQTGWNYGYTF.

This rearrangement joins TRBV9 to TRBJ1-3; TRBD1 aligns across 8 bases. Trimming removed 3 bases from V and 7 bases from J; junction bases left unmatched: 9. Per the germline V gene, CDR1 is SGDLS and CDR2 is YYNGEE. The CDR3 contains 15 residues. DNA for the CDR3: TGTGCCAGCAGCGCAGGGACAGGTATACTCAACACCATATATTTT. Amino acids: CASSAGTGILNTIYF.

The chain carries TRBV6-5 and TRBJ1-4; tentatively, D is TRBD1 (5 bases). From germline, CDR1 is MNHEY and CDR2 SVGAGI. V lost 2 bases to trimming and J lost 6 bases, with 10 bases between them. The CDR3 length is 14 residues. The CDR3: CASSYRGLDEKLFF. Written as DNA, the CDR3 is TGTGCCAGCAGTTACAGGGGCCTTGATGAAAAACTGTTTTTT.

This clone was observed once. J is TRBJ2-2 and V is TRBV9, with 7 bases matching TRBD2. J gave up 2 bases and V 0 bases, and 4 bases lay outside the gene matches. CDR3 size: 16 residues. Germline-derived CDR1 and CDR2 are SGDLS and YYNGEE. For the CDR3, the DNA is TGTGCCAGCAGCGTAGTTAGCGGGCGCAACACCGGGGAGCTGTTTTTT. Translation: CASSVVSGRNTGELFF.

The chain combines TRBV7-9 with TRBJ1-1, with D unclear. The germline V gene has CDR1 SEHNR and CDR2 FQNEAQ (reference sequence). This CDR3 has 13 residues. The V gene lost 2 bases and the J gene lost 8 bases, with 12 bases spanning the gap. The DNA of the CDR3 is TGTGCCAGCAGCTTACCCTCGGGTAGCGAAGCTTTCTTT. It is translated as CASSLPSGSEAFF. The variable domain in full, completed from reference TRBV7-9 and TRBJ1-1, reads DTGVSQNPRHKITKRGQNVTFRCDPISEHNRLYWYRQTLGQGPEFLTYFQNEAQLEKSRLLSDRFSAERPKGSFSTLEIQRTEQGDSAMYLCASSLPSGSEAFFGQGTRLTVV.